Detailed here is one T cell receptor (beta chain). The antigen is not known. CDR1 and CDR2 from the germline V gene are MGHRA and YSYEKL. The CDR3 has 15 amino acids. Deletions cut 5 bases from V and 7 bases from J, with 17 bases between. This sample stems from a study of blood T cells in healthy people across ages. Healthy individuals of Caucasian origin from Russia, aged about 6 to 90, served as donors. Points from the study as a whole: Estimates of total diversity, which came from one million sequenced T cells, were considered to be underestimates.

Primers used in a second PCR of roughly 6 to 12 cycles were a sample-barcoded 5' primer and a J-beta primer mix. TCRdb re-analysed the 5' RACE reads in MiXCR, keeping a single row per CDR3 protein. The sample carries about 1,400,000 distinct CDR3 sequences, approximately 63% recorded once. V usage is TRBV4-1 and J usage is TRBJ1-4, with D tentatively TRBD1 (5 bases). Sequencing used blood. The source is a man aged 18 to 29 in good health. This CDR3 is CASSSSRGLGEKLFF. The DNA for the CDR3 is TGCGCCAGCAGCTCCTCCCGGGGGTTGGGTGAAAAACTGTTTTTT.